Listed below are T cell receptor beta chains from one sample, sequenced in a study of blood T cell repertoires in COVID-19. Assay: immunoSEQ multiplex PCR; the TCRdb copy retains only in-frame clones and omits some. The data hold fewer than 200,000 clones, with about 88% observed a single time. Material: peripheral blood. Source of these receptors: a man aged 60 to 75 with acute or convalescent COVID-19. The CDR3 runs from the conserved cysteine through the conserved F or W. D genes are given only for firm matches. The size entry is marked missing in some rows and otherwise reads once, few, many or a size class.

cdr3_nt: TGTGCCAGCAGCCCCAGCGGGCAAAGGAGCGAAAAACTGTTTTTT
cdr3_aa: CASSPSGQRSEKLFF
j_call: TRBJ1-4
v_call: TRBV6-5
d_call: -
clone_size: -

cdr3_nt: TGTGCCAGCAGTAACAGGGGACCCTATGAAAACATTCAGTACTTC
cdr3_aa: CASSNRGPYENIQYF
j_call: TRBJ2-4
v_call: TRBV2
d_call: TRBD1
clone_size: -

cdr3_nt: TGTGCCAGCTCCGAGGTGAAGCACTATGGCTACACCTTC
cdr3_aa: CASSEVKHYGYTF
j_call: TRBJ1-2
v_call: TRBV6-5
d_call: -
clone_size: -

cdr3_nt: TGTGCCAGCACTCGTCCCTTCCCCTACAATGAGCAGTTCTTC
cdr3_aa: CASTRPFPYNEQFF
j_call: TRBJ2-1
v_call: TRBV27
d_call: -
clone_size: once

cdr3_nt: TGTGCCTGGAGTCTTGGGGGGGGGCGAAATCAGCCCCAGCATTTT
cdr3_aa: CAWSLGGGRNQPQHF
j_call: TRBJ1-5
v_call: TRBV30
d_call: -
clone_size: -

cdr3_nt: TGTGCCAGCAGCACCCCCCCACTAGCGGGGAACAATGAGCAGTTCTTC
cdr3_aa: CASSTPPLAGNNEQFF
j_call: TRBJ2-1
v_call: TRBV5-4
d_call: TRBD2
clone_size: -

cdr3_nt: TGTGCCAGCACCACGGACCGGGGGGGCCCCGGGGAGCTGTTTTTT
cdr3_aa: CASTTDRGGPGELFF
j_call: TRBJ2-2
v_call: TRBV11-2
d_call: TRBD2
clone_size: -

cdr3_nt: TGTGCCAGCAGTCCGATGCAGGGGAGTCATGGCTACACCTTC
cdr3_aa: CASSPMQGSHGYTF
j_call: TRBJ1-2
v_call: TRBV2
d_call: -
clone_size: -

cdr3_nt: TGTGCCAGCAGCGGGTCGACAGGGGGCCCGAACTATGGCTACACCTTC
cdr3_aa: CASSGSTGGPNYGYTF
j_call: TRBJ1-2
v_call: TRBV7-2
d_call: TRBD1
clone_size: -

cdr3_nt: TGTGCCAGCAGCCTTTCGCGGGGGTCAGATACGCAGTATTTT
cdr3_aa: CASSLSRGSDTQYF
j_call: TRBJ2-3
v_call: TRBV7-2
d_call: TRBD2
clone_size: -

cdr3_nt: TGTGCCACCAGCAGCTCCTTTACAGGGTCAGATACGCAGTATTTT
cdr3_aa: CATSSSFTGSDTQYF
j_call: TRBJ2-3
v_call: TRBV15
d_call: -
clone_size: -

cdr3_nt: TGTGCCAGCAGCCAACTAACCGGACAGGGGTTGGAGACCCAGTACTTC
cdr3_aa: CASSQLTGQGLETQYF
j_call: TRBJ2-5
v_call: TRBV9
d_call: TRBD1
clone_size: -

cdr3_nt: TGTGCCTGGGTCTCGGCGGGGGCCTACAATGAGCAGTTCTTC
cdr3_aa: CAWVSAGAYNEQFF
j_call: TRBJ2-1
v_call: TRBV30
d_call: TRBD2
clone_size: once

cdr3_nt: TGTGCCAGCAGCTTGGTTACGGGAGTTCCAGAGACCCAGTACTTC
cdr3_aa: CASSLVTGVPETQYF
j_call: TRBJ2-5
v_call: TRBV5-4
d_call: -
clone_size: -

cdr3_nt: TGTGCCAGTAGTACACAATCCGCCGGAAACACCATATATTTT
cdr3_aa: CASSTQSAGNTIYF
j_call: TRBJ1-3
v_call: TRBV19
d_call: -
clone_size: -

cdr3_nt: TGCGCCAGCAGCTTGGACAGGGCCGGCACTGAAGCTTTCTTT
cdr3_aa: CASSLDRAGTEAFF
j_call: TRBJ1-1
v_call: TRBV5-1
d_call: -
clone_size: -

cdr3_nt: TGTGCCTGGAGTGGCCGGACAGGCAGAACCCACCCGTATGGCTACACCTTC
cdr3_aa: CAWSGRTGRTHPYGYTF
j_call: TRBJ1-2
v_call: TRBV30
d_call: TRBD1
clone_size: -

cdr3_nt: TGTGCCAGCAGCGCGCCGGGAGGCACTGAAGCTTTCTTT
cdr3_aa: CASSAPGGTEAFF
j_call: TRBJ1-1
v_call: TRBV7-8
d_call: -
clone_size: -

cdr3_nt: TGTGCCAGCAGCCCCGGACAAAACTATGGCTACACCTTC
cdr3_aa: CASSPGQNYGYTF
j_call: TRBJ1-2
v_call: TRBV3-1/TRBV3-2
d_call: -
clone_size: once

cdr3_nt: TGTGCCTGGAGTCCTATGGGGACTAGCGGGGACAATGAGCAGTTCTTC
cdr3_aa: CAWSPMGTSGDNEQFF
j_call: TRBJ2-1
v_call: TRBV30
d_call: TRBD2
clone_size: few

cdr3_nt: TGTGCCAGCAGTTACCATGGGAGGGAGACCCAGTACTTC
cdr3_aa: CASSYHGRETQYF
j_call: TRBJ2-5
v_call: TRBV6-6
d_call: -
clone_size: -

cdr3_nt: TGTGCCAGCAGCTACAGGGGCCGAGTTGGAAACACCATATATTTT
cdr3_aa: CASSYRGRVGNTIYF
j_call: TRBJ1-3
v_call: TRBV6-5
d_call: TRBD1
clone_size: -

cdr3_nt: TGTGCCAGCAGTGCGACAGGGTATCTCCCCGGGGAGCTGTTTTTT
cdr3_aa: CASSATGYLPGELFF
j_call: TRBJ2-2
v_call: TRBV6-4
d_call: TRBD1
clone_size: -

cdr3_nt: TGTGCCAGCAGCTTAGCGACTAACAATGAGCAGTTCTTC
cdr3_aa: CASSLATNNEQFF
j_call: TRBJ2-1
v_call: TRBV7-9
d_call: -
clone_size: -

cdr3_nt: TGCGCCAGCAGCCCTGACAGGTCGAACATTCAGTACTTC
cdr3_aa: CASSPDRSNIQYF
j_call: TRBJ2-4
v_call: TRBV5-1
d_call: -
clone_size: -

cdr3_nt: TGTGCCAGCAGTTACGGGGACAGGGCGACTGAAGCTTTCTTT
cdr3_aa: CASSYGDRATEAFF
j_call: TRBJ1-1
v_call: TRBV6-5
d_call: TRBD1
clone_size: -

cdr3_nt: TGCGCCAGCAGCCAAGATTTTGGGACTTCCTATGGCTACACCTTC
cdr3_aa: CASSQDFGTSYGYTF
j_call: TRBJ1-2
v_call: TRBV4-3
d_call: -
clone_size: -

cdr3_nt: TGTGCCAGCAGTTTGTACGGGGAGCTGTTTTTT
cdr3_aa: CASSLYGELFF
j_call: TRBJ2-2
v_call: TRBV12-3/TRBV12-4
d_call: -
clone_size: -

cdr3_nt: TGCGCCAGCAGCAACGTTAGTCCCGGGACAGGGAACGTCGCACAAGAGACCCAGTACTTC
cdr3_aa: CASSNVSPGTGNVAQETQYF
j_call: TRBJ2-5
v_call: TRBV4-1
d_call: TRBD1
clone_size: -

cdr3_nt: TGTGCCAGTAGTCTGCGGGGAATCCGGAACACCGGGGAGCTGTTTTTT
cdr3_aa: CASSLRGIRNTGELFF
j_call: TRBJ2-2
v_call: TRBV19
d_call: -
clone_size: -

cdr3_nt: TGTGCCACCAGGAGCGGGGCCGAGACTGAGACCCAGTACTTC
cdr3_aa: CATRSGAETETQYF
j_call: TRBJ2-5
v_call: TRBV24-1
d_call: TRBD2
clone_size: -

cdr3_nt: TGTGCCAGCAGCCAAGTTGGCACAGCCTCTGGAAACACCATATATTTT
cdr3_aa: CASSQVGTASGNTIYF
j_call: TRBJ1-3
v_call: TRBV3-1/TRBV3-2
d_call: -
clone_size: -

cdr3_nt: TGCGCCAGTTCGGGACAGGGGAGCTCTGGGGCCAACGTCCTGACTTTC
cdr3_aa: CASSGQGSSGANVLTF
j_call: TRBJ2-6
v_call: TRBV5-1
d_call: TRBD1
clone_size: -

cdr3_nt: TGTGCCAGCAAATCCGCAGCCTTGGAGTGGGAAAAACTGTTTTTT
cdr3_aa: CASKSAALEWEKLFF
j_call: TRBJ1-4
v_call: TRBV6-5
d_call: -
clone_size: -

cdr3_nt: TGCGCCAGCAGCTTGTCCGGGACATATAAGCCGCCCCTCCACTTT
cdr3_aa: CASSLSGTYKPPLHF
j_call: TRBJ1-6
v_call: TRBV5-1
d_call: -
clone_size: once

cdr3_nt: TGCGCCAGCAGCCAAGGGACGGGAGAGGTCACAGATACGCAGTATTTT
cdr3_aa: CASSQGTGEVTDTQYF
j_call: TRBJ2-3
v_call: TRBV4-1
d_call: -
clone_size: -

cdr3_nt: TGTGCCAGCAGCTTAGCTCCCATTGGGACTAGCGGGAGGATGAGAGATACGCAGTATTTT
cdr3_aa: CASSLAPIGTSGRMRDTQYF
j_call: TRBJ2-3
v_call: TRBV7-2
d_call: TRBD2
clone_size: -

cdr3_nt: TGTGCCAGCAGGATCCCGGGACAGGGTAACTATGGCTACACCTTC
cdr3_aa: CASRIPGQGNYGYTF
j_call: TRBJ1-2
v_call: TRBV6-5
d_call: TRBD1
clone_size: -

cdr3_nt: TGTGCCAGCAGCGTAGCCGGACAGCCGAACACTGAAGCTTTCTTT
cdr3_aa: CASSVAGQPNTEAFF
j_call: TRBJ1-1
v_call: TRBV9
d_call: -
clone_size: -

cdr3_nt: TGTGCCAGCAGCTTAGGGCGGTTTTCCTACGAGCAGTACTTC
cdr3_aa: CASSLGRFSYEQYF
j_call: TRBJ2-7
v_call: TRBV7-2
d_call: -
clone_size: -

cdr3_nt: TGTGCCAGCAGCTCGGGACTTACTTTTAACTATGGCTACACCTTC
cdr3_aa: CASSSGLTFNYGYTF
j_call: TRBJ1-2
v_call: TRBV7-8
d_call: -
clone_size: -

cdr3_nt: TGTGCCTGGAGTCCCTGGGGGGAGGGCTACACCTTC
cdr3_aa: CAWSPWGEGYTF
j_call: TRBJ1-2
v_call: TRBV30
d_call: -
clone_size: once

cdr3_nt: TGTGCCAGTTCGGGGACAGGCCGAGGTTGGGCGCAGTTCTTC
cdr3_aa: CASSGTGRGWAQFF
j_call: TRBJ2-1
v_call: TRBV27
d_call: TRBD1
clone_size: -

cdr3_nt: TGTGCCAGCAGCTTGGGCGGGCGGGGGACAGATACGCAGTATTTT
cdr3_aa: CASSLGGRGTDTQYF
j_call: TRBJ2-3
v_call: TRBV5-4
d_call: TRBD2
clone_size: -

cdr3_nt: TGTGCCAGCTCACCCCGGGACAGCCCATACAATGAGCAGTTCTTC
cdr3_aa: CASSPRDSPYNEQFF
j_call: TRBJ2-1
v_call: TRBV18
d_call: TRBD1
clone_size: -

cdr3_nt: TGTGCCAGCAGCGTAGTAGGAGACCTCACCGGGGAGCTGTTTTTT
cdr3_aa: CASSVVGDLTGELFF
j_call: TRBJ2-2
v_call: TRBV9
d_call: -
clone_size: -

cdr3_nt: TGTGCCACCAGTGATGCGACAGGGGGGGCCAATGAGCAGTTCTTC
cdr3_aa: CATSDATGGANEQFF
j_call: TRBJ2-1
v_call: TRBV24-1
d_call: TRBD1
clone_size: -

cdr3_nt: TGTGCCAGCAGCCATTCAGGACAGGGGGACACTGAAGCTTTCTTT
cdr3_aa: CASSHSGQGDTEAFF
j_call: TRBJ1-1
v_call: TRBV3-1/TRBV3-2
d_call: TRBD1
clone_size: -

cdr3_nt: TGTGCCAGCAGTTACGGCCGGTGGGGGGACACTGAAGCTTTCTTT
cdr3_aa: CASSYGRWGDTEAFF
j_call: TRBJ1-1
v_call: TRBV6-5
d_call: -
clone_size: -

cdr3_nt: TGCGCCAGCAGCATCATGGGGGGTAGCAATCAGCCCCAGCATTTT
cdr3_aa: CASSIMGGSNQPQHF
j_call: TRBJ1-5
v_call: TRBV5-1
d_call: -
clone_size: -

cdr3_nt: TGCGCCAGCAGCCCAGTATCAATAAACACTGAAGCTTTCTTT
cdr3_aa: CASSPVSINTEAFF
j_call: TRBJ1-1
v_call: TRBV5-1
d_call: -
clone_size: -

cdr3_nt: TGCGCCAGCAGCTTTGGACAGGGGGCCTTTAATGAGCAGTTCTTC
cdr3_aa: CASSFGQGAFNEQFF
j_call: TRBJ2-1
v_call: TRBV5-1
d_call: TRBD1
clone_size: -